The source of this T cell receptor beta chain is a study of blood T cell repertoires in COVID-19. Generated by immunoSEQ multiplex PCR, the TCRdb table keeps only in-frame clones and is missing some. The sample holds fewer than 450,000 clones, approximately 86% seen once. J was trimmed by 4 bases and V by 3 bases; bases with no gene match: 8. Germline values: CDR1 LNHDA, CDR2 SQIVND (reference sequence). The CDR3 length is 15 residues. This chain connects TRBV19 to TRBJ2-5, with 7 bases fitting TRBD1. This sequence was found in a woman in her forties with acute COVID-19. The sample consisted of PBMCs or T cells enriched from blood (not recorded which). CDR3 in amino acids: CASSITGESGETQYF. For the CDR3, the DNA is TGTGCCAGTAGTATCACAGGGGAATCGGGAGAGACCCAGTACTTC. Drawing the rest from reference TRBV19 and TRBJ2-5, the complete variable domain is DGGITQSPKYLFRKEGQNVTLSCEQNLNHDAMYWYRQDPGQGLRLIYYSQIVNDFQKGDIAEGYSVSREKKESFPLTVTSAQKNPTAFYLCASSITGESGETQYFGPGTRLLVL.